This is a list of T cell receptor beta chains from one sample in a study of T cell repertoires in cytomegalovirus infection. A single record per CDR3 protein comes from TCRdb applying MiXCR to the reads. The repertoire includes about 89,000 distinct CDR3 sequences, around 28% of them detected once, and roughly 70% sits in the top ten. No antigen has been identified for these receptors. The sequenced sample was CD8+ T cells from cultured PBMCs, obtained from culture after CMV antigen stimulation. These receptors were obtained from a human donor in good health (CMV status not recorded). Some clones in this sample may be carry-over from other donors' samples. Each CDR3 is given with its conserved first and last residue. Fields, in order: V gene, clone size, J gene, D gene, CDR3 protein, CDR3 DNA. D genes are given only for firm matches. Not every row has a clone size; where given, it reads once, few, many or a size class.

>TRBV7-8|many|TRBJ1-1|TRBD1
CASSLAEDRGDTEAFF
TGTGCCAGCAGCTTAGCTGAGGACAGGGGTGACACTGAAGCTTTCTTT
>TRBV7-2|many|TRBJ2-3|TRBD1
CASSPPAGGPDTQYF
TGTGCCAGCAGCCCCCCGGCAGGGGGCCCAGATACGCAGTATTTT
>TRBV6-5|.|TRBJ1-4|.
CASSFGSGTVNEKLFF
TGTGCCAGCAGTTTCGGATCAGGAACCGTTAATGAAAAACTGTTTTTT
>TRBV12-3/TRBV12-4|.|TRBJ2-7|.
CASSVVNYEQYF
TGTGCCAGCAGCGTCGTGAACTACGAGCAGTACTTC
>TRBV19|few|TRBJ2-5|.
CASSMGGSGTQYF
TGTGCCAGTAGTATGGGCGGCTCTGGGACCCAGTACTTC
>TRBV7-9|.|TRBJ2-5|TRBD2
CASSLTSGGAETQYF
TGTGCCAGCAGCCTGACTAGCGGGGGAGCAGAGACCCAGTACTTC
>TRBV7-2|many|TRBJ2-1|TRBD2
CASSSTSGPYNEQFF
TGTGCCAGCAGCTCCACTAGCGGTCCCTACAATGAGCAGTTCTTC
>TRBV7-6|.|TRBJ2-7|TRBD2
CASSPGLAGDGGEQYF
TGTGCCAGCAGCCCTGGACTAGCGGGGGATGGGGGGGAGCAGTACTTC
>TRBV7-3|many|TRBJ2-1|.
CASSPGLWGGPYNEQFF
TGTGCCAGCAGCCCCGGCCTTTGGGGGGGGCCCTACAATGAGCAGTTCTTC
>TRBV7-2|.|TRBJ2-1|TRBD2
CASSASGGAVREQFF
TGTGCCAGCAGCGCGAGCGGGGGGGCGGTCCGAGAGCAGTTCTTC
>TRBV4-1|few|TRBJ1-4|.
CASSQDPPATNEKLFF
TGCGCCAGCAGCCAAGATCCACCAGCAACTAATGAAAAACTGTTTTTT
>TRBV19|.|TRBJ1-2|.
CVSSPTDGYGYTF
TGTGTCAGTAGTCCTACGGACGGCTATGGCTACACCTTC
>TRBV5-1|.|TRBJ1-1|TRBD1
CASSEGQGLALFDVAFF
TGCGCCAGCAGCGAAGGACAGGGGTTAGCCTTGTTTGATGTTGCTTTCTTT
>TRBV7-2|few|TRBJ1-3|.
CASTHRDSGNTIYF
TGTGCCAGCACCCACAGGGACTCTGGAAACACCATATATTTT
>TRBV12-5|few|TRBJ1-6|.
CASGAYRDNSPLHF
TGTGCTAGTGGGGCTTATAGGGATAATTCACCCCTCCACTTT
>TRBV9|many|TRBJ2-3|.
CASGHKAVIDTQYF
TGTGCCAGCGGACACAAGGCAGTCATAGATACGCAGTATTTT
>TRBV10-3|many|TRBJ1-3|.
CAITVGTNWGNTIYF
TGTGCCATCACAGTCGGGACAAACTGGGGAAACACCATATATTTT
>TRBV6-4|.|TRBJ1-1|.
CASSAGTSNTEAFF
TGTGCCAGCAGTGCCGGGACATCGAACACTGAAGCTTTCTTT
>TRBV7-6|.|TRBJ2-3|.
CASSLSGTDTQYF
TGTGCCAGCAGCTTAAGCGGAACAGATACGCAGTATTTT
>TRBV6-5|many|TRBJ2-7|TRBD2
CASSPGLAGGSYEQYF
TGTGCCAGCAGTCCCGGACTAGCGGGGGGCTCCTACGAGCAGTACTTC
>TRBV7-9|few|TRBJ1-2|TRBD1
CASSFTGVDFFGYTF
TGTGCCAGCAGCTTCACAGGGGTCGACTTTTTCGGCTACACCTTC
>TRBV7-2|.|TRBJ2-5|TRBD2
CASSPRIAGGPQETQYF
TGTGCCAGCAGCCCTCGTATAGCGGGGGGCCCCCAGGAGACCCAGTACTTC
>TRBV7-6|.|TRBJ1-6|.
CASSPGSRALHF
TGTGCCAGCAGCCCAGGTAGTCGGGCCCTCCACTTT
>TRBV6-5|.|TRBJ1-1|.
CASTPNRFTEAFF
TGTGCCAGCACCCCCAATAGGTTCACTGAAGCTTTCTTT
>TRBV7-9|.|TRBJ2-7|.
CASSSGTRGYEQYF
TGTGCCAGCAGCTCCGGGACACGCGGGTACGAGCAGTACTTC
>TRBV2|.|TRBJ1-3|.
CASSEYGADGNTIYF
TGTGCCAGCAGTGAATACGGGGCGGATGGAAACACCATATATTTT
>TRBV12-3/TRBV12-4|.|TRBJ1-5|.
CASTTGVIDPRNSNQPQHF
TGTGCCAGCACGACCGGGGTTATCGATCCCAGGAACTCCAATCAGCCCCAGCATTTT
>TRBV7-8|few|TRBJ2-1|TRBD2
CASRVGGSSYNEQFF
TGTGCCAGCAGGGTCGGGGGGAGCTCCTACAATGAGCAGTTCTTC
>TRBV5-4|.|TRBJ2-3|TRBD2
CASSLLAGVPTDTQYF
TGTGCCAGCAGCTTGTTAGCGGGGGTCCCCACAGATACGCAGTATTTT
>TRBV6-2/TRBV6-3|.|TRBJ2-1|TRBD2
CASSQSGGQFF
TGTGCCAGCAGCCAGAGCGGGGGGCAGTTCTTC
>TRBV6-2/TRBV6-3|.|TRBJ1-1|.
CASSYEEGLMNTEAFF
TGTGCCAGCAGTTATGAGGAGGGGCTCATGAACACTGAAGCTTTCTTT
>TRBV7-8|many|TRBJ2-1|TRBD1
CASSTRTGEERAEQFF
TGTGCCAGCAGCACCAGGACAGGGGAGGAACGCGCTGAGCAGTTCTTC
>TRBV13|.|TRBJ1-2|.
CASSLGGNLPLGYTF
TGTGCCAGCAGCTTAGGGGGAAATTTGCCTTTGGGCTACACCTTC
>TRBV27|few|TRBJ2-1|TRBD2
CASSPLSSGGAYNEQFF
TGTGCCAGCAGTCCCCTTAGCAGCGGGGGGGCCTACAATGAGCAGTTCTTC
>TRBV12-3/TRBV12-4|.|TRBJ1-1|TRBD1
CASSLDRGSNTEAFF
TGTGCCAGCAGTTTAGACAGGGGGTCCAACACTGAAGCTTTCTTT
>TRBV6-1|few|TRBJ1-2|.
CASRQYSPSYGYTF
TGTGCCAGCAGGCAGTACTCTCCTAGCTATGGCTACACCTTC
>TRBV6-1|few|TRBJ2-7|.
CASSDDSYEQYF
TGTGCCAGCAGCGATGACAGCTACGAGCAGTACTTC
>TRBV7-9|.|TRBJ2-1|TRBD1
CASSRTLQGAYNEQFF
TGTGCCAGCAGCCGGACCCTACAGGGGGCTTACAATGAGCAGTTCTTC
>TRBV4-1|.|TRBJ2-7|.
CASSHGSGGYEQYF
TGCGCCAGCAGCCACGGGTCAGGAGGCTACGAGCAGTACTTC
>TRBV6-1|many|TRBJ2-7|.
CASRHLQGISYEQYF
TGTGCCAGCAGGCACCTACAGGGAATATCGTACGAGCAGTACTTC
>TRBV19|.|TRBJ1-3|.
CASSIPGNTIYF
TGTGCCAGTAGTATCCCTGGAAACACCATATATTTT
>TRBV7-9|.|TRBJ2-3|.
CASSPRAPTDTQYF
TGTGCCAGCAGCCCGCGAGCCCCCACAGATACGCAGTATTTT
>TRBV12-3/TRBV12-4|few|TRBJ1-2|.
CASRGTWGYTF
TGTGCCAGCAGAGGGACGTGGGGCTACACCTTC
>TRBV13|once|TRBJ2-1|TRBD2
CASSLATRTSLSSYNEQFF
TGTGCCAGCAGCTTGGCAACCAGGACTAGTTTATCCTCCTACAATGAGCAGTTCTTC
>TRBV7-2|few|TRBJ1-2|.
CASSLTPALAGSDTPYGYTF
TGTGCCAGCAGCTTAACCCCCGCGCTGGCAGGTAGCGATACCCCCTATGGCTACACCTTC
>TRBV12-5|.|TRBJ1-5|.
CASGLADLNQPQHF
TGTGCTAGTGGTTTAGCAGACCTTAATCAGCCCCAGCATTTT
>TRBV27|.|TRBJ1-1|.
CASSLSGSRVVTEAFF
TGTGCCAGCAGTTTATCGGGGTCCAGGGTAGTTACTGAAGCTTTCTTT
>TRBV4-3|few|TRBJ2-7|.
CASSLGGTDPFWEQYF
TGCGCCAGCAGCCTCGGCGGGACGGATCCTTTCTGGGAGCAGTACTTC
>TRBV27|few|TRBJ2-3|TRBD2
CASKRGTIRMGTDTQYF
TGTGCCAGCAAGCGGGGGACGATCAGGATGGGGACAGATACGCAGTATTTT
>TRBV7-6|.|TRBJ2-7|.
CASSPEGGPSYEQYF
TGTGCCAGCAGCCCAGAGGGCGGACCCTCCTACGAGCAGTACTTC
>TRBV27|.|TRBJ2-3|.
CASSFDPSTDTQYF
TGTGCCAGCAGTTTCGACCCCAGCACAGATACGCAGTATTTT
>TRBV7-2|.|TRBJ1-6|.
CASSSYNSPLHF
TGTGCCAGCAGCTCCTATAATTCACCCCTCCACTTT
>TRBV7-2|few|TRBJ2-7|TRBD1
CASSLGQGAQSLYF
TGTGCCAGCAGCTTGGGACAGGGGGCGCAATCTTTGTACTTC
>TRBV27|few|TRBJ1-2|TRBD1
CASSSSGTGDGYTF
TGTGCCAGCAGCTCCTCCGGGACAGGGGATGGCTACACCTTC
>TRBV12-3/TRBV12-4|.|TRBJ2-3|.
CASGRILLADTQYF
TGTGCCAGCGGGAGGATTCTATTGGCAGATACGCAGTATTTT
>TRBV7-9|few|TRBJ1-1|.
CASSPDGAAEAFF
TGTGCCAGCAGCCCAGACGGTGCGGCTGAAGCTTTCTTT
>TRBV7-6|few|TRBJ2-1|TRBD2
CASSPSGGPYNEQFF
TGTGCCAGCAGCCCTAGCGGGGGACCCTACAATGAGCAGTTCTTC
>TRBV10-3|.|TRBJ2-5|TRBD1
CAMSGTGVAETQYF
TGTGCCATGTCCGGGACAGGGGTTGCAGAGACCCAGTACTTC
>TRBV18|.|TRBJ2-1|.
CASSPSQGGSYNEQFF
TGTGCCAGCTCACCATCCCAGGGGGGCTCCTACAATGAGCAGTTCTTC